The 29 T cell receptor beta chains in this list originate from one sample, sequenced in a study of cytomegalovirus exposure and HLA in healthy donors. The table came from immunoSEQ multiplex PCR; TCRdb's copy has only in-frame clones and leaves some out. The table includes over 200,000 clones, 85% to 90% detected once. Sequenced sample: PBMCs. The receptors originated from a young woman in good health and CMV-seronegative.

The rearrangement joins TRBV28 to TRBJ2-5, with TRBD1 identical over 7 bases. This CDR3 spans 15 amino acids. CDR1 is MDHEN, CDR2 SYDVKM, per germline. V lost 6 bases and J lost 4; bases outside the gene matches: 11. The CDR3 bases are TGTGCCAGCAGCTCTGAGGGGGCCGATCGAGAGACCCAGTACTTC. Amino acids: CASSSEGADRETQYF.

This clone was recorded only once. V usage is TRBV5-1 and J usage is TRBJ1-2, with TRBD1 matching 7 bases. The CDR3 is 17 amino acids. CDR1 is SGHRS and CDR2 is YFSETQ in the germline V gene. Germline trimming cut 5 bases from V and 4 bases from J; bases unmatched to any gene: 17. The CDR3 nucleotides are TGCGCCAGCAGGCCTACAGGGGACAGCATCTCTCGCTATGGCTACACCTTC. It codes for CASRPTGDSISRYGYTF. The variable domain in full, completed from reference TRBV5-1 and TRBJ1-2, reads KAGVTQTPRYLIKTRGQQVTLSCSPISGHRSVSWYQQTPGQGLQFLFEYFSETQRNKGNFPGRFSGRQFSNSRSEMNVSTLELGDSALYLCASRPTGDSISRYGYTFGSGTRLTVV.

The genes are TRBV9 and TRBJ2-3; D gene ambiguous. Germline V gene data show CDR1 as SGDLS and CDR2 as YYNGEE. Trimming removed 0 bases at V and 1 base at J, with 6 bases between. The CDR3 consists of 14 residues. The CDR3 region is CASSVEERTDTQYF. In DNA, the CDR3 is TGTGCCAGCAGCGTAGAGGAGCGCACAGATACGCAGTATTTT.

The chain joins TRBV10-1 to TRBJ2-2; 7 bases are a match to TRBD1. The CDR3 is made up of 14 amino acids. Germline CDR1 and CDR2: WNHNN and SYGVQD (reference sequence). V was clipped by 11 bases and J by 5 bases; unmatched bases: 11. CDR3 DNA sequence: TGCGCCCAGCAGTCACAGGGGTATACCGGGGAGCTGTTTTTT. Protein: CAQQSQGYTGELFF.

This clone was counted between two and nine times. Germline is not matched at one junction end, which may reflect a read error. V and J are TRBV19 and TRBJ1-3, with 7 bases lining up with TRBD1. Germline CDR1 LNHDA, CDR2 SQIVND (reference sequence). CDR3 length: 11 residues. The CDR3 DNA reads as TGTGCCAGTAGTAGCCGAGGGGACAGCCTTTTT. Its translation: CASSSRGDSLF. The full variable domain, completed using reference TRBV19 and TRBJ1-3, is DGGITQSPKYLFRKEGQNVTLSCEQNLNHDAMYWYRQDPGQGLRLIYYSQIVNDFQKGDIAEGYSVSREKKESFPLTVTSAQKNPTAFYLCASSSRGDSLFGEGSWLTVV.

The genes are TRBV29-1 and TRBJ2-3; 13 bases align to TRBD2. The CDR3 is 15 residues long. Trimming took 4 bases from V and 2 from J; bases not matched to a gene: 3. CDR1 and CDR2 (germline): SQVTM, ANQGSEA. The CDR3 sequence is CSVGGTSGNTDTQYF. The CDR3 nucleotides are TGCAGCGTTGGGGGGACTAGCGGGAACACAGATACGCAGTATTTT.

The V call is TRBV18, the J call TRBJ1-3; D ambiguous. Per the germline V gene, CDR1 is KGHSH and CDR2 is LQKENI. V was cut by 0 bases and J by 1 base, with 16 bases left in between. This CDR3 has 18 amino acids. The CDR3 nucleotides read TGTGCCAGCTCACCACCGAGGGAAAGCAGAACGTCTGGAAACACCATATATTTT. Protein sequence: CASSPPRESRTSGNTIYF.

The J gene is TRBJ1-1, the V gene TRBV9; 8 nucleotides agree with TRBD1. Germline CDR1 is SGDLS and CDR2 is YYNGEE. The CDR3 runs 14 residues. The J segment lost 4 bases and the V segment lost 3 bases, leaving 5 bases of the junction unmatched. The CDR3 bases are TGTGCCAGCAGCGGGACCGGGACAGGCACTGAAGCTTTCTTT. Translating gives CASSGTGTGTEAFF.

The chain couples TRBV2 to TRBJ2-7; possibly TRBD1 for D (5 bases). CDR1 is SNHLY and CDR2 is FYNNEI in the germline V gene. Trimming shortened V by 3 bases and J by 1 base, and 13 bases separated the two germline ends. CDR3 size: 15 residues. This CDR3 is CASSEFRVRSYEQYF. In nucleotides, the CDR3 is TGTGCCAGCAGTGAGTTCAGGGTTAGGTCCTACGAGCAGTACTTC.

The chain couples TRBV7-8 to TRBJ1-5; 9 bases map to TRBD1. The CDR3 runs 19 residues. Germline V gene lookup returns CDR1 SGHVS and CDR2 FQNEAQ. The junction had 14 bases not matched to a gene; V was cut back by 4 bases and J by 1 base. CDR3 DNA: TGTGCCAGCAGCTACACCACCCGGGGACAGGGAGGGAGCAATCAGCCCCAGCATTTT. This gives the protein CASSYTTRGQGGSNQPQHF.

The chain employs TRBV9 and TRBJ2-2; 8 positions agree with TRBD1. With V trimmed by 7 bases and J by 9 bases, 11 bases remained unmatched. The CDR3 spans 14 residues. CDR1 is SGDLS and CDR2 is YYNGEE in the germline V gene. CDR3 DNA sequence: TGTGCCAGCGAGCAGTCAGGGGGCTCGAGGGAGCTGTTTTTT. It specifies CASEQSGGSRELFF.

CDR3 coding DNA: TGTGCCAGTAGTATAAGGGGAGGGGCAGGCAATCAGCCCCAGCATTTT. Amino acids: CASSIRGGAGNQPQHF. The V and J genes are TRBV19 and TRBJ1-5; perhaps TRBD1 as D (5 bases). The ends were cut back, 2 bases at V and 2 bases at J, with 13 bases in the middle. The germline gives CDR1 LNHDA, CDR2 SQIVND (reference sequence). This CDR3 is built from 16 residues.

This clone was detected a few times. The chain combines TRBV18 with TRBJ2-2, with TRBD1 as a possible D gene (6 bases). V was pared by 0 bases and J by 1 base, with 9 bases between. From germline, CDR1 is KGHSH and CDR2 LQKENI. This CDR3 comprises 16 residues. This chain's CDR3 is CASSPPVRGNTGELFF. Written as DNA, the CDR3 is TGTGCCAGCTCACCACCGGTCAGGGGGAACACCGGGGAGCTGTTTTTT. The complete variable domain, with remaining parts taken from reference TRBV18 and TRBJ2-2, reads NAGVMQNPRHLVRRRGQEARLRCSPMKGHSHVYWYRQLPEEGLKFMVYLQKENIIDESGMPKERFSAEFPKEGPSILRIQQVVRGDSAAYFCASSPPVRGNTGELFFGEGSRLTVL.

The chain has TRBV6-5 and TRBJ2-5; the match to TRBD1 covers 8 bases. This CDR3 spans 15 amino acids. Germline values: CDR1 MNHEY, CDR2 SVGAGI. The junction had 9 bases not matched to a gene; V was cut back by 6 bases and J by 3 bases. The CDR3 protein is CASSGADRAKETQYF. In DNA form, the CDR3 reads TGTGCCAGCAGCGGAGCGGACAGGGCAAAAGAGACCCAGTACTTC.

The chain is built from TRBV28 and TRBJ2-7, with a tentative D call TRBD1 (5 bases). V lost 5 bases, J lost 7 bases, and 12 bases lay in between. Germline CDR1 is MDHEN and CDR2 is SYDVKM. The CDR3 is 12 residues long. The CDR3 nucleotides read TGTGCCAGCAGTAAGGGGTCGTGGGAGCAGTACTTC. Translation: CASSKGSWEQYF. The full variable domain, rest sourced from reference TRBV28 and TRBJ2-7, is DVKVTQSSRYLVKRTGEKVFLECVQDMDHENMFWYRQDPGLGLRLIYFSYDVKMKEKGDIPEGYSVSREKKERFSLILESASTNQTSMYLCASSKGSWEQYFGPGTRLTVT.

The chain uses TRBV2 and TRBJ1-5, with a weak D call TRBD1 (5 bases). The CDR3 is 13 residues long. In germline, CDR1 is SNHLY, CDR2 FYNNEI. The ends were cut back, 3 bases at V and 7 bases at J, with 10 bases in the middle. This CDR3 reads CASSDSGGQPQHF. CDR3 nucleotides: TGTGCCAGCAGTGATTCGGGGGGACAGCCCCAGCATTTT.

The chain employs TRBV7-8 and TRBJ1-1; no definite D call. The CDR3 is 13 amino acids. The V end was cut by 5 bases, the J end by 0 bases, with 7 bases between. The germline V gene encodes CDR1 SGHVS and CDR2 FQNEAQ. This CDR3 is CASSLTLNTEAFF. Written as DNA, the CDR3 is TGTGCCAGCAGCCTGACTCTGAACACTGAAGCTTTCTTT. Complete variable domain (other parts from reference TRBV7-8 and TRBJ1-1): GAGVSQSPRYKVAKRGQDVALRCDPISGHVSLFWYQQALGQGPEFLTYFQNEAQLDKSGLPSDRFFAERPEGSVSTLKIQRTQQEDSAVYLCASSLTLNTEAFFGQGTRLTVV.

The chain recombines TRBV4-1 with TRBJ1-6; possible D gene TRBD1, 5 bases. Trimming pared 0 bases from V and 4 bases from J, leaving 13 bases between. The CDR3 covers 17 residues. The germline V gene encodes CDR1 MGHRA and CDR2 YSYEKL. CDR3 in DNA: TGCGCCAGCAGCCAAGATGGGGACTCGGGTTATAATTCACCCCTCCACTTT. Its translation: CASSQDGDSGYNSPLHF.

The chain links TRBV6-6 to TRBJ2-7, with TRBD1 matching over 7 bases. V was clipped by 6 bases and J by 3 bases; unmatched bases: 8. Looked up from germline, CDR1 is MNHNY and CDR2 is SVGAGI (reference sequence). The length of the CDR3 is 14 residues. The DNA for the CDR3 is TGTGCCAGCAGCCGCGACAGGGCGGGCTACGAGCAGTACTTC. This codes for CASSRDRAGYEQYF.

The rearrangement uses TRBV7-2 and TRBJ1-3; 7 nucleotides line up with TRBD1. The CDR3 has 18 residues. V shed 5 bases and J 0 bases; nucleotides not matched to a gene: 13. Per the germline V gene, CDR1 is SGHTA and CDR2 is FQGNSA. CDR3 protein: CASSPVQGMGFSGNTIYF. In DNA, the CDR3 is TGTGCCAGCAGCCCAGTACAGGGGATGGGGTTCTCTGGAAACACCATATATTTT. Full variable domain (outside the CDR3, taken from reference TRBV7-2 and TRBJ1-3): GAGVSQSPSNKVTEKGKDVELRCDPISGHTALYWYRQSLGQGLEFLIYFQGNSAPDKSGLPSDRFSAERTGGSVSTLTIQRTQQEDSAVYLCASSPVQGMGFSGNTIYFGEGSWLTVV.

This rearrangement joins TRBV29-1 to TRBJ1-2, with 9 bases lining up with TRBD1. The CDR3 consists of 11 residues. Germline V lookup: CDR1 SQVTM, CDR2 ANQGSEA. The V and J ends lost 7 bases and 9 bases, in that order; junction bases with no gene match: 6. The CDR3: CSGADRGSYTF. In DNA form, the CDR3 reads TGCAGCGGGGCGGACAGGGGTAGCTACACCTTC.

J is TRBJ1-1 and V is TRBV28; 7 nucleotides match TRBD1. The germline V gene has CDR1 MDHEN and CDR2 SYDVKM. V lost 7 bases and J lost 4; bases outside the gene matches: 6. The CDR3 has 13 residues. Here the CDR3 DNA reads TGTGCCAGCAACCCAGCAGGGGGCACTGAAGCTTTCTTT. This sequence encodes CASNPAGGTEAFF.

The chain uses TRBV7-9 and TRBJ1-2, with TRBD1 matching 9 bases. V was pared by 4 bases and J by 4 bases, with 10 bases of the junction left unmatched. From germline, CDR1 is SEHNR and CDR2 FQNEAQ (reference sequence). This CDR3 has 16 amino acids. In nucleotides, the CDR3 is TGTGCCAGCAGCTCAAGGCGGGACAGGGATATCTATGGCTACACCTTC. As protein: CASSSRRDRDIYGYTF.

The CDR3 loop reads CASAPQGFSPLHF. The CDR3, as DNA: TGTGCCAGCGCTCCACAGGGGTTTTCACCCCTCCACTTT. This chain joins TRBV27 and TRBJ1-6; 7 bases agree with TRBD1. Trimming removed 8 bases from V and 9 bases from J; junction bases left unmatched: 7. The CDR3 is made up of 13 amino acids. The germline gives CDR1 MNHEY, CDR2 SMNVEV (reference sequence).

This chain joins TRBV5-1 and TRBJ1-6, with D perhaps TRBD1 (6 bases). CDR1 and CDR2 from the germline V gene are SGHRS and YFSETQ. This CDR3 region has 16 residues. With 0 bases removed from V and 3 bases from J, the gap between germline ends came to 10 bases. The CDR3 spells CASSLGRQVYNSPLHF. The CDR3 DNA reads TGCGCCAGCAGCTTGGGAAGACAGGTCTATAATTCACCCCTCCACTTT.

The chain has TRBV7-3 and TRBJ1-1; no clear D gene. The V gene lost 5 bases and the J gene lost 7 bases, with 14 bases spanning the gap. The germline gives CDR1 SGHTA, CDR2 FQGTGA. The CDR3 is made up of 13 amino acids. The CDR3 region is CASSPSSWSEAFF. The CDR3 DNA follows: TGTGCCAGCAGCCCCAGCAGTTGGAGTGAAGCTTTCTTT.

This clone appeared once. DNA for the CDR3: TGTGCCAGCAGTGGTGGCTCGGGTACTTACAATGAGCAGTTCTTC. Protein sequence: CASSGGSGTYNEQFF. The chain carries TRBV2 and TRBJ2-1; the D is unclear. CDR1 SNHLY and CDR2 FYNNEI come from the germline V gene. The V and J ends lost 4 bases and 4 bases respectively, with 14 bases between them. The CDR3 totals 15 residues.

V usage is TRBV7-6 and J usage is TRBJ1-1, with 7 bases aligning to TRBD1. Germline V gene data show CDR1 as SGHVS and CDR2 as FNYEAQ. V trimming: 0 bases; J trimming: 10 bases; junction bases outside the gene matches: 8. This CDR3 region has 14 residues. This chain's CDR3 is CASSLAKGTVGAFF. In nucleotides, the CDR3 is TGTGCCAGCAGCTTAGCGAAGGGGACAGTCGGAGCTTTCTTT.

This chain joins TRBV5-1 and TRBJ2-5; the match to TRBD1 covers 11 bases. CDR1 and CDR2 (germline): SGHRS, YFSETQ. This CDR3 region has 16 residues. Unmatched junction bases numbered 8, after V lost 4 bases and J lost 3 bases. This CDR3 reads CASSPRTGGMEETQYF. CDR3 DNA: TGCGCCAGCAGCCCCCGGACAGGGGGCATGGAAGAGACCCAGTACTTC.